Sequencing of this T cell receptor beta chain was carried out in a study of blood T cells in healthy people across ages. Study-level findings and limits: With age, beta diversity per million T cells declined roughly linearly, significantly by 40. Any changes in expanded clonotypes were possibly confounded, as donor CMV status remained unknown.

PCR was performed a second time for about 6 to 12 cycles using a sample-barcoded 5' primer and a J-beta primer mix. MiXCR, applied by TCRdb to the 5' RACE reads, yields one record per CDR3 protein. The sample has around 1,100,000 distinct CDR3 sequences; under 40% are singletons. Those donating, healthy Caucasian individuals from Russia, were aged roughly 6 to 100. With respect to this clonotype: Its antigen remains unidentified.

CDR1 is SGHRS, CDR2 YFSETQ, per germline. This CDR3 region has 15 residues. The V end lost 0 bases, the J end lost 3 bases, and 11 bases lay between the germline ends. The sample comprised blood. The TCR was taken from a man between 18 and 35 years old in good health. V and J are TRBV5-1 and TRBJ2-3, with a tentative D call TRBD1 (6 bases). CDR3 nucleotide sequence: TGCGCCAGCAGCTTGGCCGTCCAGGGGACAGATACGCAGTATTTT. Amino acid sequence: CASSLAVQGTDTQYF.